These T cell receptor beta chains were read from a single sample in a study of T cell responses to AZD1222 COVID-19 vaccine. Profiling relied on immunoSEQ multiplex PCR, and the TCRdb table lists in-frame clones only, not all of them. The sample records 65,000 to 95,000 clones, about 88% being singletons. This material consisted of peripheral blood, taken on day 0 of AZD1222 vaccination. The receptors here all came from an adult in good health. CDR3s include the opening cysteine and the closing phenylalanine or tryptophan. Fields, in order: J gene, V gene, D gene, clone size, CDR3 protein, CDR3 DNA. D genes are given only for firm matches. Expanded clones are given a class, and other clones once, few, many or no size at all.

>TRBJ1-4|TRBV18|TRBD1|once
CASSPTGLKEKLFF
TGTGCCAGCTCACCGACAGGGTTAAAGGAAAAACTGTTTTTT
>TRBJ1-6|TRBV6-5|TRBD1|.
CASQGGHSPLHF
TGTGCCAGCCAGGGGGGGCACTCACCCCTCCACTTT
>TRBJ2-3|TRBV7-2|.|.
CASSFSGDTQYF
TGTGCCAGCAGCTTCTCCGGGGATACGCAGTATTTT
>TRBJ2-7|TRBV7-2|.|few
CASSLAQGFYEQYF
TGTGCCAGCAGCTTAGCCCAGGGCTTCTACGAGCAGTACTTC
>TRBJ2-1|TRBV27|.|once
CASSSQTESYNEQFF
TGTGCCAGCAGTTCCCAAACGGAGTCCTACAATGAGCAGTTCTTC
>TRBJ1-2|TRBV7-3|.|.
CASSLTDTGGYGYTF
TGTGCCAGCAGCCTCACAGACACGGGGGGCTATGGCTACACCTTC
>TRBJ1-2|TRBV6-5|.|once
CASTLGGHGYTF
TGTGCCAGCACCCTGGGAGGGCATGGCTACACCTTC
>TRBJ1-3|TRBV7-2|.|once
CASSLEAAWAGGNTIYF
TGTGCCAGCAGCTTAGAGGCTGCGTGGGCGGGGGGAAACACCATATATTTT
>TRBJ1-1|TRBV29-1|.|few
CSVAWGNTEAFF
TGCAGCGTCGCATGGGGGAACACTGAAGCTTTCTTT
>TRBJ1-5|TRBV9|.|.
CASSVNSNQPQHF
TGTGCCAGCAGCGTAAATAGCAATCAGCCCCAGCATTTT
>TRBJ2-1|TRBV14|TRBD2|.
CASSQIHGTSGRNEQFF
TGTGCCAGCAGCCAAATCCATGGGACTAGCGGACGCAATGAGCAGTTCTTC
>TRBJ1-3|TRBV12-3/TRBV12-4|.|.
CADRGSGNTIYF
TGTGCCGACCGGGGGTCTGGAAACACCATATATTTT
>TRBJ1-4|TRBV29-1|.|.
CSVRLATNEKLFF
TGCAGCGTCAGACTTGCAACTAATGAAAAACTGTTTTTT
>TRBJ2-7|TRBV5-5|.|.
CASSLTSSYEQYF
TGTGCCAGCAGCCTGACCAGCTCCTACGAGCAGTACTTC
>TRBJ2-5|TRBV6-2/TRBV6-3|.|.
CASSYVDRTATQYF
TGTGCCAGCAGTTACGTGGACAGAACGGCGACCCAGTACTTC
>TRBJ1-3|TRBV6-5|.|.
CASSYDSSGNTIYF
TGTGCCAGCAGTTACGACAGCTCTGGAAACACCATATATTTT
>TRBJ1-3|TRBV2|TRBD1|.
CASSGQGAGNTIYF
TGTGCCAGCAGTGGACAGGGGGCTGGAAACACCATATATTTT